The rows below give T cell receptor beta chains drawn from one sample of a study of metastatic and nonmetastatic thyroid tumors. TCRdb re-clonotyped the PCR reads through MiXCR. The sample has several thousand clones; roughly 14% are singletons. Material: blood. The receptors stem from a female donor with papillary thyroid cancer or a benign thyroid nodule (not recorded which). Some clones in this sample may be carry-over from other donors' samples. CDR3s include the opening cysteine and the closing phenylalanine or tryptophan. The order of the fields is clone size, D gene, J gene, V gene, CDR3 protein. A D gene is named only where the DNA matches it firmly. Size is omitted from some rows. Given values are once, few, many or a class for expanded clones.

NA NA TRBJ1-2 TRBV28 CASSFGVGVFKYGYTF
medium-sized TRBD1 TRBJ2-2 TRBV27 CASSLGQGQKVGELFF
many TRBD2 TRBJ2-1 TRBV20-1 CSARTSGRMNEQFF
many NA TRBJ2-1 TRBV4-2 CASSQDIRGYRNEQFF
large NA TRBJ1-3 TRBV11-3 CASSSPTGDTIYF
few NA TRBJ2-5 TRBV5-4 CASSPASSESETQYF
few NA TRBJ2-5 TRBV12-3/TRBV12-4 CASSDYLGVETQYF
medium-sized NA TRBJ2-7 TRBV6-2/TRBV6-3 CASSLRDEQYF
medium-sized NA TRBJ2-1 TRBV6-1 CASSRSRNNEQFF
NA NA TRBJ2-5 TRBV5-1 CAGRPLGETQYF
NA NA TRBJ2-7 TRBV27 CASSLLGVGYEQYF
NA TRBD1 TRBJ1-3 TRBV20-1 CSARVRGGAGNTIYF
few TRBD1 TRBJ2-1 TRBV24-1 CATSEQTATGGRSYNEQFF
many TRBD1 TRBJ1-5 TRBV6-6 CASSSDRVGNQPQHF
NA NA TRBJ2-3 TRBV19 CASYPQGDLHRPPDTQYF
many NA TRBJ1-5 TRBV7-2 CASSSTGRLHQPQHF
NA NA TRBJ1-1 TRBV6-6 CASSYTRGGDSEAFF
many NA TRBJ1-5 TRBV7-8 CASSLGGGQGNQPQHF
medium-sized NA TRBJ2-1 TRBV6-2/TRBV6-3 CASTLRQSSYNEQFF
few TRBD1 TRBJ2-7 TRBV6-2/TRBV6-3 CASSYVNRGTETPEIYEQYF
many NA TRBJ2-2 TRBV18 CASSPAGNTGELFF
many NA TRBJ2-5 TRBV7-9 CASSRGLVQETQYF
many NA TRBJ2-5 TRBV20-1 CSARDFMRRETQYF
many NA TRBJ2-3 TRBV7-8 CASSLVPDGAPGDTQYF
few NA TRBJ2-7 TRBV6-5 CSSSSAAYEQYF
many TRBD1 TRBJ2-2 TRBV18 CASSRGQGDLTGELFF
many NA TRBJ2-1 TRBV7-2 CASSPLMGVNEQFF
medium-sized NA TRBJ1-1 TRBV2 CASSEGASLNTEAFF
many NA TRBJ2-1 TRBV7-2 CASSRRDTHNEQFF
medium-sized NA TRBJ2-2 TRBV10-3 CAISEEGHATGELFF
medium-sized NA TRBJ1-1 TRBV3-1 CASSPRQANTEAFF
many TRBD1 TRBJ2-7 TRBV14 CASSQDRTGGGQYF
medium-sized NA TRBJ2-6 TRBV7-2 CASSSTAYSGANVLTF
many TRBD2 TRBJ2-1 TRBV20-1 CSAREPSGSYDEQFF
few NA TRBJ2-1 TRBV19 CASSVIYNEQFF
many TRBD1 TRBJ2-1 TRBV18 CASSPTYPGQGRSYNEQFF
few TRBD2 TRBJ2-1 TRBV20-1 CSARSPGTSGGADNEQFF
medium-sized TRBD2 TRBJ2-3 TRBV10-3 CAIRNTSGSGDTQYF
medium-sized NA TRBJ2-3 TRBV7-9 CASSLEGHPQYF
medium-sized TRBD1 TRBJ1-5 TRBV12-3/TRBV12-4 CASSEHTGGNQPQHF
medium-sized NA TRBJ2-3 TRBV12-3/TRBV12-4 CASRSADTQYF
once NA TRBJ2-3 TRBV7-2 CASSLARGWLTDTRYF
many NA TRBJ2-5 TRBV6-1 CASSDMGPQETQYF
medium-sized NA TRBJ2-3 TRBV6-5 CASSYSSSGAEGDTQYF